Listed below are T cell receptor beta chains from one sample, sequenced in a study of shared clonotypes between healthy human individuals. Using immunoSEQ multiplex PCR, the repertoire was profiled, and TCRdb retains in-frame clones only, with some absent. This table holds 950,000 to 1,300,000 clones, around 75% found once. Sequenced input: memory CD4+ T cells sorted from blood. Receptors originate from a man in his late teens or twenties in good health. Both conserved end residues are part of each CDR3. D genes are given only for firm matches. The listing skips clone size in some rows; elsewhere it reads once, few, many or a size class.

V,size,J,D,DNA,CDR3
TRBV2,.,TRBJ1-6,.,TGTGCCAGCAGCCGAGTGAATTCACCCCTCCACTTT,CASSRVNSPLHF
TRBV11-2,.,TRBJ2-7,TRBD2,TGTGCCAGCAGCGGACTGCGGGGGGCCAAATACGAGCAGTACTTC,CASSGLRGAKYEQYF
TRBV5-5,.,TRBJ2-5,.,TGTGCCAGCAGCTTGGACCGGCAGGGTGCGGAGACCCAGTACTTC,CASSLDRQGAETQYF
TRBV10-3,.,TRBJ2-5,.,TGTGCCATCAGTGATGCGGAGACCCAGTACTTC,CAISDAETQYF
TRBV27,.,TRBJ2-1,.,TGTGCCAGCAGTGCACGCAAGAGCTCCTACAATGAGCAGTTCTTC,CASSARKSSYNEQFF
TRBV19,.,TRBJ1-5,TRBD1,TGTGCCAGTAGTCTAGGGACAGGGGGCAGTTTCCAGCATTTT,CASSLGTGGSFQHF
TRBV18,.,TRBJ2-7,.,TGTGCCAGCTCACCATTAACTAGCTACGAGCAGTACTTC,CASSPLTSYEQYF
TRBV2,.,TRBJ1-5,.,TGTGCCAGCAGTGAGGGGAGCAATCAGCCCCAGCATTTT,CASSEGSNQPQHF
TRBV2,.,TRBJ2-5,.,TGTGCCAGCAGCTTTAGCGGACCCGAAGAGACCCAGTACTTC,CASSFSGPEETQYF
TRBV30,.,TRBJ2-3,TRBD1,TGTGCCTGGAATCCGGGACAGGGAGCAGATACGCAGTATTTT,CAWNPGQGADTQYF
TRBV5-1,.,TRBJ2-7,.,TGCGCCAGCAGCTTGGGACAGACAACCAACTACGAGCAGTACTTC,CASSLGQTTNYEQYF
TRBV28,.,TRBJ1-3,.,TGTGCCAGCAGTTTAAGATCTGGAAACACCATATATTTT,CASSLRSGNTIYF
TRBV10-3,.,TRBJ2-5,.,TGTGCCATCAGTGAGTTGGGGGGATCTCAAGAGACCCAGTACTTC,CAISELGGSQETQYF
TRBV10-2,few,TRBJ1-1,.,TGCGCCAGCAGTGAGAGGAACACTGAAGCTTTCTTT,CASSERNTEAFF
TRBV6-6,.,TRBJ2-1,TRBD2,TGTGCCAGCAGAAACCTAGCGGGGGGGGGCAATGAGCAGTTCTTC,CASRNLAGGGNEQFF
TRBV18,.,TRBJ2-7,.,TGTGCCAGCTCACCATCGACAGGAGCCTACGAGCAGTACTTC,CASSPSTGAYEQYF
TRBV9,few,TRBJ2-5,TRBD1,TGTGCCAGCAGCTATACCGGGACAGAAGAGACCCAGTACTTC,CASSYTGTEETQYF
TRBV27,.,TRBJ2-1,.,TGTGCCAGCAGACCTCTATGGGGGAATAACTACAATGAGCAGTTCTTC,CASRPLWGNNYNEQFF
TRBV11-2,.,TRBJ2-7,TRBD1,TGTGCCAGCAGCTTACCGGGACAGAAAACCTACGAGCAGTACTTC,CASSLPGQKTYEQYF
TRBV21-1,.,TRBJ1-5,.,TGTGCCCCAGGGGGTGGTTGTGGACGGATCAATCAGCCCCAGCATTTT,CAPGGGCGRINQPQHF
TRBV18,.,TRBJ2-1,TRBD2,TGTGCCAGCTCTCCCCCGGGACTAGCTACAAGGTTGGGGCAGTTCTTC,CASSPPGLATRLGQFF
TRBV5-1,.,TRBJ2-7,TRBD1,TGCGCCAGCAGCTCCACAGGGGGCCGCCACGAGCAGTACTTC,CASSSTGGRHEQYF
TRBV7-9,.,TRBJ1-1,.,TGTGCCAGCAGCCCTCGGACCCAAGCGGCTGAAGCTTTCTTT,CASSPRTQAAEAFF
TRBV7-9,.,TRBJ2-2,TRBD2,TGTGCCAGCAGCTTAGCGGGAGGGCATTCCGGGGAGCTGTTTTTT,CASSLAGGHSGELFF
TRBV29-1,.,TRBJ1-2,.,TGCAGCCTTGAGGGACCGGGAAACTATGGCTACACCTTC,CSLEGPGNYGYTF
TRBV28,few,TRBJ2-1,.,TGTGCCAGCCGCTCGACCCAACTAGCTAACAATGAGCAGTTCTTC,CASRSTQLANNEQFF
TRBV27,.,TRBJ2-1,TRBD1,TGTGCCAGCAGTTTAAGGACAGGGGGCGGTGAGCAGTTCTTC,CASSLRTGGGEQFF
TRBV18,.,TRBJ2-3,.,TGTGCCAGCTCACCAAGACTGTCACCCGGGACAGATACGCAGTATTTT,CASSPRLSPGTDTQYF
TRBV6-5,few,TRBJ2-3,TRBD1,TGTGCCAGCACCCACAGGGGGGTAGGCACAGATACGCAGTATTTT,CASTHRGVGTDTQYF
TRBV5-4,many,TRBJ2-7,TRBD1,TGTGCCAGCAGCGCCCCGGACAGGGGCTCCTACGAGCAGTACTTC,CASSAPDRGSYEQYF
TRBV7-2,.,TRBJ2-1,TRBD2,TGTGCCAGCAGCTACCGTGCGGGGGGGCCGGTGGAGGCTGTTGAGCAGTTCTTC,CASSYRAGGPVEAVEQFF
TRBV29-1,.,TRBJ2-7,.,TGCAGCGGCCGGGGGACCTACGAGCAGTACTTC,CSGRGTYEQYF
TRBV5-1,.,TRBJ2-7,TRBD1,TGCGCCAGCAGCTTCGGACAGGGAACGTTCGGGCAGTACTTC,CASSFGQGTFGQYF
TRBV27,few,TRBJ2-1,TRBD2,TGTGCCAGCAGTACCCCCGGGGTAGCGGGAGTTAATGAGCAGTTCTTC,CASSTPGVAGVNEQFF
TRBV27,many,TRBJ2-3,TRBD2,TGTGCCAGCGTAGCTAGAGCGGGGGGGATCGGGGCAGATACGCAGTATTTT,CASVARAGGIGADTQYF
TRBV19,.,TRBJ2-2,.,TGTGCCAGTACAGGGTCCCCGAACACCGGGGAGCTGTTTTTT,CASTGSPNTGELFF
TRBV5-4,.,TRBJ2-5,.,TGTGCCAGCAGCCAACATGGAGCGGCCCAAGAGACCCAGTACTTC,CASSQHGAAQETQYF
TRBV4-2,.,TRBJ2-3,TRBD2,TGTGCCAGCAGCCAAGGGAGCGGGGGCCACACAGATACGCAGTATTTT,CASSQGSGGHTDTQYF
TRBV6-1,.,TRBJ2-2,.,TGTGCCAGCAGCAGCACGACAGGGAACACCGGGGAGCTGTTTTTT,CASSSTTGNTGELFF
TRBV11-2,.,TRBJ1-3,TRBD1,TGTGCCAGCGAAGGACAGGGGGATAAGGGCACCATATATTTT,CASEGQGDKGTIYF
TRBV4-1,.,TRBJ2-1,TRBD2,TGCGCCAGCAGCCAAGTTGGGACTAGCGGAAGCAATGAGCAGTTCTTC,CASSQVGTSGSNEQFF
TRBV28,.,TRBJ1-5,.,TGTGCCAGCAGTCCACCTGTATACAATCAGCCCCAGCATTTT,CASSPPVYNQPQHF